This entry lists 10 T cell receptor beta chains sequenced from one sample in a study of blood T cell repertoires in COVID-19 (dated by TCRdb to 2018 to 2020). The receptor library was made with the immunoSEQ multiplex PCR assay. TCRdb carries this immuneACCESS record with in-frame sequences only. Its versions omit some clonotypes, under half of them owing to an unresolved V gene in the studies checked, with the rest unexplained. For this sample the table gives 200,000 to 300,000 clones, of which 85% to 90% were detected only once. The ten largest account for approximately 4.2% of the sample. Sequencing was done on a sample of PBMCs or T cells enriched from blood (not recorded which). The receptors originated from a woman in her thirties who had recovered from COVID-19.

This chain joins TRBV4-3 and TRBJ1-6, with a tentative D call TRBD1 (5 bases). Germline CDR1 LGHNA, CDR2 YSLEER. Deletions cut 0 bases from V and 9 bases from J, with 18 bases between. The CDR3 sequence is 17 residues long. The CDR3 sequence: CASSQDSMGGIGSPLHF. The CDR3, as DNA: TGCGCCAGCAGCCAAGATTCGATGGGGGGGATCGGTTCACCCCTCCACTTT.

This chain uses TRBV28 with TRBJ1-4; D uncertain. Germline lookup yields CDR1 MDHEN and CDR2 SYDVKM. V was pared by 5 bases and J by 5 bases, with 15 bases between. The length of the CDR3 is 15 residues. CDR3 in amino acids: CASSPSLRVNEKLFF. The CDR3 DNA reads as TGTGCCAGCAGTCCCTCGCTAAGAGTGAATGAAAAACTGTTTTTT.

This chain joins TRBV5-4 and TRBJ1-2; 12 positions match TRBD1. With V trimmed by 5 bases and J by 6 bases, 8 bases remained unmatched. The CDR3 runs 15 residues. Germline CDR1 is SGHNT and CDR2 is YYREEE (reference sequence). The CDR3 spells CASSLLGQGAHGYTF. In nucleotides, the CDR3 is TGTGCCAGCAGTCTCTTGGGACAGGGGGCCCATGGCTACACCTTC.

The chain is built from TRBV11-2 and TRBJ1-6, with D perhaps TRBD1 (6 bases). There are 15 residues in the CDR3. V was clipped by 5 bases and J by 7 bases, with 15 bases between them. The germline gives CDR1 SGHAT, CDR2 FQNNGV. CDR3 residues: CASSTRGTLNSPLHF. The CDR3 DNA reads TGTGCCAGCAGCACGAGGGGGACCCTCAATTCACCCCTCCACTTT.

The V call is TRBV7-2, the J call TRBJ2-3; D is ambiguous. CDR3 length equals 16 residues. The germline V gene has CDR1 SGHTA and CDR2 FQGNSA. Deletions cut 1 base from V and 6 bases from J, with 17 bases between. The CDR3 DNA reads TGTGCCAGCAGCTTAGACTACCTGCCATTCTCGGATACGCAGTATTTT. It yields the protein CASSLDYLPFSDTQYF.

This clone was detected only a few times. This rearrangement joins TRBV5-4 to TRBJ1-4, with TRBD1 as a possible D gene (6 bases). The CDR3 consists of 13 residues. Per the germline V gene, CDR1 is SGHNT and CDR2 is YYREEE (reference sequence). The V gene lost 1 base and the J gene lost 8 bases, with 9 bases spanning the gap. In nucleotides, the CDR3 is TGTGCCAGCAGCTTGCCAGGGGAAGAAAAACTGTTTTTT. This gives the protein CASSLPGEEKLFF.

V usage is TRBV2 and J usage is TRBJ2-7; D possibly corresponds to TRBD2 (5 bases). Germline loops: CDR1 SNHLY, CDR2 FYNNEI. The CDR3 length is 14 residues. V was clipped by 2 bases and J by 6 bases, with 14 bases between them. CDR3 amino acids: CASSELAMWSEQYF. The CDR3 nucleotides are TGTGCCAGCAGTGAACTAGCAATGTGGTCCGAGCAGTACTTC. Variable domain in full (rest from reference TRBV2 and TRBJ2-7): EPEVTQTPSHQVTQMGQEVILRCVPISNHLYFYWYRQILGQKVEFLVSFYNNEISEKSEIFDDQFSVERPDGSNFTLKIRSTKLEDSAMYFCASSELAMWSEQYFGPGTRLTVT.

This clone was counted a few times. The J gene is TRBJ1-2, the V gene TRBV18; D is unresolved. Germline values: CDR1 KGHSH, CDR2 LQKENI. CDR3 size: 12 residues. V lost 2 bases and J lost 8, with 9 bases in between. The CDR3, as DNA: TGTGCCAGCTCACCATCCGGGAAAGGCTACACCTTC. It codes for CASSPSGKGYTF.

The gene calls are TRBV3-1 (or the pseudogene TRBV3-2) and TRBJ2-7; D may be TRBD2 (6 bases). Germline lookup yields CDR1 LGHDT and CDR2 YNNKEL (reference sequence). The CDR3 length is 13 residues. V gave up 1 base and J gave up 7 bases, with 11 bases separating them. The CDR3 sequence: CASSQALGGEQYF. The CDR3 DNA is TGTGCCAGCAGCCAAGCTCTCGGAGGGGAGCAGTACTTC.

This chain's CDR3 is CSASQGGRGSYEQYF. CDR3 nucleotide sequence: TGCAGTGCTAGTCAGGGCGGGAGGGGGTCCTACGAGCAGTACTTC. The rearrangement uses TRBV20-1 and TRBJ2-7; 9 bases agree with TRBD2. CDR3 size: 15 residues. J was trimmed by 1 base and V by 3 bases; bases with no gene match: 7. CDR1 is DFQATT and CDR2 is SNEGSKA in the germline V gene (reference sequence).